A single sample is the source of the 10 T cell receptor beta chains below, sequenced in a study of blood T cell repertoires in COVID-19. The table came from immunoSEQ multiplex PCR; TCRdb's copy has only in-frame clones and leaves some out. The repertoire has 52,000 or so clones, about 78% of them found once; the top ten carry about 20%. The sample taken for sequencing was peripheral blood. These receptors were collected from a man aged 45-60 years with active or convalescent COVID-19.

The CDR3 DNA sequence: TGTGCCAGCAGCGCCCCGGACTCCCGGAACACCGGGGAGCTGTTTTTT. It specifies CASSAPDSRNTGELFF. The chain joins TRBV7-6 to TRBJ2-2, with a possible D match to TRBD2 (5 bases). Trimming removed 5 bases at V and 1 base at J, with 14 bases between. Per the germline V gene, CDR1 is SGHVS and CDR2 is FNYEAQ. The CDR3 length is 16 residues.

J is TRBJ1-2 and V is TRBV28; tentatively, D is TRBD1 (6 bases). Germline V lookup: CDR1 MDHEN, CDR2 SYDVKM. This CDR3 is 14 amino acids long. V lost 2 bases and J lost 4, with 11 bases in between. DNA for the CDR3: TGTGCCAGCAGTTTAGGGACACCAATCTATGGCTACACCTTC. It yields the protein CASSLGTPIYGYTF.

V usage is TRBV18 and J usage is TRBJ2-1, with no clear D. The CDR3 has 14 residues. Per germline, CDR1 KGHSH and CDR2 LQKENI. V was pared by 3 bases and J by 7 bases, with 13 bases between. The DNA of the CDR3 is TGTGCCAGCTCACCTCTCTCCACAGTGAATGAGCAGTTCTTC. This sequence encodes CASSPLSTVNEQFF.

This clone was observed a single time. The gene calls are TRBV6-1 and TRBJ1-1; tentative D call: TRBD1 (5 bases). Per germline, CDR1 MNHNS and CDR2 SASEGT. The V end lost 3 bases, the J end lost 4 bases, and 15 bases lay between the germline ends. This CDR3 is 15 amino acids long. This chain's CDR3 is CASSEGTSLLTEAFF. CDR3 nucleotides: TGTGCCAGCAGTGAGGGGACTTCCCTACTCACTGAAGCTTTCTTT.

The chain has TRBV6-6 and TRBJ2-1; 11 bases fit TRBD2. The CDR3 spans 14 residues. From germline, CDR1 is MNHNY and CDR2 SVGAGI (reference sequence). After removal of 6 bases from V and 9 bases from J, the junction contained 7 bases not matched to a gene. CDR3 DNA: TGTGCCAGCAGCATAGCGGGGGGGCAAGGTGAGCAGTTCTTC. It specifies CASSIAGGQGEQFF.

V gene TRBV5-6 combines with J gene TRBJ1-5; unclear D gene. The CDR3 consists of 16 residues. Germline V lookup: CDR1 SGHDT, CDR2 YYEEEE. The ends were cut back, 4 bases at V and 7 bases at J, with 21 bases in the middle. The CDR3 region is CASSRAGPGPVQPQHF. The CDR3, as DNA: TGTGCCAGCAGCCGAGCTGGTCCAGGTCCAGTACAGCCCCAGCATTTT.

V and J are TRBV11-1 and TRBJ2-1; D call uncertain. The V gene lost 5 bases and the J gene lost 6 bases, with 8 bases spanning the gap. This CDR3 has 12 residues. In germline, CDR1 is SGHAT, CDR2 FQDESV (reference sequence). In DNA form, the CDR3 reads TGTGCCAGCAGCGAGCTGCGCAATGAGCAGTTCTTC. This gives the protein CASSELRNEQFF.

CDR3 sequence reads: CASSYGGKNTDTQYF. The CDR3 DNA reads as TGTGCCAGCAGTTATGGCGGAAAGAACACAGATACGCAGTATTTT. The chain joins TRBV6-5 to TRBJ2-3; no reliable D call. CDR1 is MNHEY and CDR2 is SVGAGI in the germline V gene. V was cut by 3 bases and J by 2 bases, with 12 bases left in between. The CDR3 runs to 15 residues.

The CDR3 loop is CASSPGGGRLGEQYF. In nucleotides, the CDR3 is TGTGCCAGCTCACCGGGAGGAGGGCGGTTGGGCGAGCAGTACTTC. This chain links TRBV18 with TRBJ2-7; the D gene is possibly TRBD2 (6 bases). Per the germline V gene, CDR1 is KGHSH and CDR2 is LQKENI. CDR3 length: 15 amino acids. Between the trimmed V and J ends, which lost 3 bases and 6 bases, there was a span of 18 bases.

This clone has only a few counts. The chain employs TRBV13 and TRBJ2-2; the match to TRBD2 covers 8 bases. V was pared by 9 bases and J by 8 bases, with 8 bases of the junction left unmatched. CDR1 and CDR2 (germline): PRHDT, FYEKMQ (reference sequence). This CDR3 comprises 13 residues. Here the CDR3 reads CASLTSVLGELFF. The CDR3 DNA follows: TGTGCCAGTCTGACTAGCGTCTTAGGGGAGCTGTTTTTT.